This entry lists 7 T cell receptor beta chains sequenced from one sample in a study of post-analysis software for immune sequencing data. General study results and limits: In patients, TRBV5-6, TRBV5-1 and TRBV20-1 belonged to roughly 5 TRBV segments found more frequently than in controls.

Antigen specificity for these receptors is unknown. cDNA libraries of TCR beta carried unique molecular identifiers. TCRdb reprocessed the PCR reads via MiXCR and lists one record per CDR3 protein. There are about 770,000 distinct CDR3 sequences in the sample; about half occur only once, and roughly 5.2% lies in the top ten. Sequencing input: blood. These receptors came from a girl between 5 and 17 years old with multiple sclerosis.

This clonotype was counted between two and nine times. The chain links TRBV30 to TRBJ2-1; 13 bases agree with TRBD2. Germline lookup yields CDR1 GTSNPN and CDR2 SVGIG (reference sequence). V lost 8 bases, J lost 3 bases, and 16 bases stayed unmatched. The CDR3 has 18 residues. The CDR3 DNA is TGTGCCCGACGGGTCGGACTAGCGGGAGAAGGGCACTACAATGAGCAGTTCTTC. Residues: CARRVGLAGEGHYNEQFF. Looking up the rest from reference TRBV30 and TRBJ2-1 gives the full variable domain: SQTIHQWPATLVQPVGSPLSLECTVEGTSNPNLYWYRQAAGRGLQLLFYSVGIGQISSEVPQNLSASRPQDRQFILSSKKLLLSDSGFYLCARRVGLAGEGHYNEQFFGPGTRLTVL.

The chain carries TRBV20-1 and TRBJ1-4; tentatively, D is TRBD1 (5 bases). CDR1 and CDR2 from the germline V gene are DFQATT and SNEGSKA (reference sequence). The CDR3 contains 13 residues. Deletions cut 4 bases from V and 7 bases from J, with 13 bases between. The CDR3 sequence is CSAIPGSGEKLFF. In nucleotides, the CDR3 is TGCAGTGCTATTCCAGGGTCCGGTGAAAAACTGTTTTTT.

The chain joins TRBV30 to TRBJ2-1, with D maybe TRBD2 (6 bases). The CDR3 is 11 residues long. Germline V gene data show CDR1 as GTSNPN and CDR2 as SVGIG (reference sequence). Trimming removed 6 bases at V and 9 bases at J, with 12 bases between. This CDR3 reads CACILALEQFF. For the CDR3, the DNA is TGTGCCTGTATACTAGCACTTGAGCAGTTCTTC.

The chain recombines TRBV19 with TRBJ1-5; 8 positions agree with TRBD1. This CDR3 spans 14 amino acids. V lost 4 bases and J lost 5; bases outside the gene matches: 4. The germline V gene encodes CDR1 LNHDA and CDR2 SQIVND (reference sequence). CDR3 sequence reads: CASSNGQGDQPQHF. The DNA of the CDR3 is TGTGCCAGTAGTAACGGACAGGGCGATCAGCCCCAGCATTTT.

This chain connects TRBV9 to TRBJ1-5; the match to TRBD1 covers 7 bases. The trim removed 5 bases at V and 6 bases at J, leaving 2 bases unmatched. Per germline, CDR1 SGDLS and CDR2 YYNGEE. The CDR3 has 12 amino acids. The CDR3 sequence is CASRTGTQPQHF. The CDR3 DNA reads as TGTGCCAGCAGGACAGGGACTCAGCCCCAGCATTTT.

This sequence joins TRBV7-3 and TRBJ2-3, with 7 bases that match TRBD1. The CDR3 has 15 residues. Germline V gene data show CDR1 as SGHTA and CDR2 as FQGTGA. V lost 4 bases to trimming and J lost 2 bases; unmatched junction nucleotides: 6. This CDR3 reads CASSSAGTATDTQYF. Here the CDR3 DNA reads TGTGCCAGCAGCTCCGCCGGGACAGCCACAGATACGCAGTATTTT. Full variable domain (missing parts from reference TRBV7-3 and TRBJ2-3): GAGVSQTPSNKVTEKGKYVELRCDPISGHTALYWYRQSLGQGPEFLIYFQGTGAADDSGLPNDRFFAVRPEGSVSTLKIQRTERGDSAVYLCASSSAGTATDTQYFGPGTRLTVL.

The rearrangement uses TRBV9 and TRBJ1-6; tentatively, D is TRBD1 (5 bases). Germline CDR1 and CDR2: SGDLS and YYNGEE. This CDR3 contains 17 residues. Trimming removed 0 bases at V and 6 bases at J, with 16 bases between. The chain's CDR3 is CASSVGPRTSVNSPLHF. In DNA form, the CDR3 reads TGTGCCAGCAGCGTAGGACCCAGGACAAGCGTTAATTCACCCCTCCACTTT. Combining the CDR3 with reference TRBV9 and TRBJ1-6 gives the whole variable domain DSGVTQTPKHLITATGQRVTLRCSPRSGDLSVYWYQQSLDQGLQFLIQYYNGEERAKGNILERFSAQQFPDLHSELNLSSLELGDSALYFCASSVGPRTSVNSPLHFGNGTRLTVT.